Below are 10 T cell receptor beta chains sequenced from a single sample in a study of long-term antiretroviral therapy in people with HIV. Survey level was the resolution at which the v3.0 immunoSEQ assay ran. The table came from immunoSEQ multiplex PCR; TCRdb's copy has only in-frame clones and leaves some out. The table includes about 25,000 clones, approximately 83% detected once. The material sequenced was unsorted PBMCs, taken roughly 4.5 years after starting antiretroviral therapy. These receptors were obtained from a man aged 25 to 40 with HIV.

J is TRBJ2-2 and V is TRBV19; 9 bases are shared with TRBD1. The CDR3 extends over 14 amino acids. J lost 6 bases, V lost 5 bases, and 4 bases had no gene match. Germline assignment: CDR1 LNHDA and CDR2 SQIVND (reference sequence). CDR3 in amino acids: CASSLWTGAGELFF. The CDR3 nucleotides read TGTGCCAGTAGTCTTTGGACAGGGGCCGGGGAGCTGTTTTTT.

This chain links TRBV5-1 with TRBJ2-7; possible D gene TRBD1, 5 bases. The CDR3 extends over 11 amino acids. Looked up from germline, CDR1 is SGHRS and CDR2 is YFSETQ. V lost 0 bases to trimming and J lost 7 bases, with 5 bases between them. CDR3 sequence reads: CASSLAGEQYF. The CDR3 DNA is TGCGCCAGCAGCTTGGCAGGGGAGCAGTACTTC. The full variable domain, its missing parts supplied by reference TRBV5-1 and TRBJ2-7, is KAGVTQTPRYLIKTRGQQVTLSCSPISGHRSVSWYQQTPGQGLQFLFEYFSETQRNKGNFPGRFSGRQFSNSRSEMNVSTLELGDSALYLCASSLAGEQYFGPGTRLTVT.

The CDR3 protein is CASSQPRGTNYGYTF. Here the CDR3 DNA reads TGTGCCAGCAGCCAACCGAGAGGGACTAACTATGGCTACACCTTC. This chain joins TRBV4-2 and TRBJ1-2; D unclear. Trimming removed 2 bases from V and 0 bases from J, with 10 bases in between. Germline CDR1 is LGHNA and CDR2 is YNFKEQ. The CDR3 is 15 residues long.

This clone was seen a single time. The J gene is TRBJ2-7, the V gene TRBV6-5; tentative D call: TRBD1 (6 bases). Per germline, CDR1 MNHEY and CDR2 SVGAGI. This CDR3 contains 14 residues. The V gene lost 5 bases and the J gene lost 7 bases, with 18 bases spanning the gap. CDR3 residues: CASSPFPRGGEQYF. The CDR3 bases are TGTGCCAGCAGTCCATTCCCCAGGGGCGGGGAGCAGTACTTC.

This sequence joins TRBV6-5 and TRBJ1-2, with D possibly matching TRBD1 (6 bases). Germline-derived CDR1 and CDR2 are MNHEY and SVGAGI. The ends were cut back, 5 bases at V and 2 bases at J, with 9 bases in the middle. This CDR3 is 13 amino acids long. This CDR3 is CASSQGGNYGYTF. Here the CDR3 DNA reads TGTGCCAGCAGTCAAGGGGGGAACTATGGCTACACCTTC.

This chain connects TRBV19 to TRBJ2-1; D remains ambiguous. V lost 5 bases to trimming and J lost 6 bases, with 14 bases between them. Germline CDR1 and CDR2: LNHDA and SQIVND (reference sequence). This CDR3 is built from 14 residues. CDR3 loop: CASSPRPPLNEQFF. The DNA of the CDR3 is TGTGCCAGTAGTCCCCGACCTCCCCTCAATGAGCAGTTCTTC.

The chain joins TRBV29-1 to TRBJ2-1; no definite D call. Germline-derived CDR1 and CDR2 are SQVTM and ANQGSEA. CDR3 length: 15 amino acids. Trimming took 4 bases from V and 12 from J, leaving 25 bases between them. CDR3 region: CSVAFGSSASVRQFF. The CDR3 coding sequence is TGCAGCGTTGCGTTCGGTTCGTCGGCGTCAGTAAGGCAGTTCTTC.

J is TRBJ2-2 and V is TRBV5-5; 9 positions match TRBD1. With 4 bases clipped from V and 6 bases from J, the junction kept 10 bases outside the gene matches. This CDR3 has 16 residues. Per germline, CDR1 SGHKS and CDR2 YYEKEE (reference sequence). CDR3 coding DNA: TGTGCCAGCAGCCCCGGGACAGGGAGTTCGGCCGGGGAGCTGTTTTTT. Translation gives CASSPGTGSSAGELFF.

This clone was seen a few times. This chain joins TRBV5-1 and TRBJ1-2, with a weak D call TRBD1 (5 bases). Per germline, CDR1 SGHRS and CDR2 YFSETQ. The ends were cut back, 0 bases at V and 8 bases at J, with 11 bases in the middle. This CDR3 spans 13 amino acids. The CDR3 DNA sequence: TGCGCCAGCAGCTTGGCTCCAGGGCTGGGCTACACCTTC. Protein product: CASSLAPGLGYTF.

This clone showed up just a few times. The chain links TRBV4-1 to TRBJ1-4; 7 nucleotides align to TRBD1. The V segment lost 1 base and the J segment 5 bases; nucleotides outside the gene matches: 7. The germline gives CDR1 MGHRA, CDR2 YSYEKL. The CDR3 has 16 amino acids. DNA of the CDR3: TGCGCCAGCAGCCAAGCCCGGGACAGTCAAAATGAAAAACTGTTTTTT. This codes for CASSQARDSQNEKLFF.